What follows are 24 T cell receptor beta chains derived from one specimen sequenced in a study of PD-1 blockade in classical Hodgkin lymphoma. The sample's time point: cycle 4 day 1 (C4D1), after less than seven weeks of nivolumab. Autologous stem cell transplantation was followed by relapse in every patient, and brentuximab vedotin exposure varied. Repertoires were generated with immunoSEQ multiplex PCR, while TCRdb's copy carries only in-frame clones and drops some. The sample contains around 46,000 clones, 90% of which appear only once. Source: peripheral blood mononuclear cells (PBMCs), taken before the fourth cycle of nivolumab. The receptors here all came from a human donor with classical Hodgkin lymphoma.

The CDR3 loop is CASSPRTARPFSEGNEQFF. In DNA form, the CDR3 reads TGTGCCAGCTCACCTCGGACCGCGCGACCGTTTTCAGAGGGTAATGAGCAGTTCTTC. The chain has TRBV18 and TRBJ2-1; perhaps TRBD2 as D (5 bases). Germline V CDR1 and CDR2: KGHSH, LQKENI. This CDR3 spans 19 amino acids. Trimming stripped 3 bases from V and 7 bases from J, with 28 bases between.

The chain employs TRBV4-1 and TRBJ2-5; TRBD2 might be the D (6 bases). CDR1 and CDR2 (germline): MGHRA, YSYEKL. Trimming left V 3 bases short and J 4 bases short, with 15 bases between. The CDR3 covers 15 residues. As DNA, the CDR3 is TGCGCCAGCAGCCACCTGATGGCCGGGGGAGAGACCCAGTACTTC. Its translation: CASSHLMAGGETQYF.

The J gene is TRBJ1-5, the V gene TRBV7-2, with 9 bases identical to TRBD1. CDR1 and CDR2 from the germline V gene are SGHTA and FQGNSA. The CDR3 consists of 17 residues. Unmatched junction bases numbered 9, after V lost 5 bases and J lost 1 base. This CDR3 is CASSPRQGVKSNQPQHF. CDR3 nucleotides: TGTGCCAGCAGCCCCCGACAGGGGGTAAAGAGCAATCAGCCCCAGCATTTT.

This chain links TRBV7-2 with TRBJ1-1; no clear D. The CDR3 totals 14 residues. Germline V CDR1 and CDR2: SGHTA, FQGNSA. Trimming cost V 2 bases and J 0 bases, with 7 bases left between them. The CDR3 nucleotides are TGTGCCAGCAGCTTACCAGACATGAACACTGAAGCTTTCTTT. It translates to CASSLPDMNTEAFF.

The CDR3 region has the DNA TGTGCCAGTAATGGCCAGGGAAGGGCCTACAATGAGCAGTTCTTC. Amino acids: CASNGQGRAYNEQFF. The genes are TRBV19 and TRBJ2-1; TRBD1 is a possible D gene (5 bases). The ends were cut back, 7 bases at V and 2 bases at J, with 15 bases in the middle. From germline, CDR1 is LNHDA and CDR2 SQIVND (reference sequence). This CDR3 has 15 amino acids.

This clone came up once. The chain uses TRBV10-3 and TRBJ2-1; 13 nucleotides agree with TRBD2. The CDR3 totals 16 residues. Germline-derived CDR1 and CDR2 are ENHRY and SYGVKD. V shed 4 bases and J 2 bases; nucleotides not matched to a gene: 2. For the CDR3, the DNA is TGTGCCATCAGTGGGACTAGCGGGAGCACCTACAATGAGCAGTTCTTC. This encodes CAISGTSGSTYNEQFF.

This clone was seen a single time. The chain links TRBV27 to TRBJ1-5; a weak D match, TRBD1 (5 bases). Germline assignment: CDR1 MNHEY and CDR2 SMNVEV (reference sequence). With 9 bases removed from V and 4 bases from J, the gap between germline ends came to 16 bases. The CDR3 length is 14 residues. DNA for the CDR3: TGTGCCAGTCGGGGACTAGGTGGTAATCAGCCCCAGCATTTT. Translation: CASRGLGGNQPQHF.

The chain employs TRBV5-5 and TRBJ2-3, with D maybe TRBD2 (6 bases). Between the trimmed V and J ends, which lost 7 bases and 3 bases, there was a span of 18 bases. The CDR3 consists of 15 residues. Germline CDR1 reads SGHKS; CDR2 reads YYEKEE (reference sequence). CDR3 DNA: TGTGCCAGCTTTCTCATCACAGCGGGTACAGATACGCAGTATTTT. Protein product: CASFLITAGTDTQYF.

The chain recombines TRBV18 with TRBJ1-2; D may be TRBD1 (5 bases). V was pared by 4 bases and J by 4 bases, with 16 bases between. The CDR3 is made up of 15 amino acids. In germline, CDR1 is KGHSH, CDR2 LQKENI. CDR3 nucleotides: TGTGCCAGCTCACTGACTTCTTCCGGGACCTATGGCTACACCTTC. Amino acids: CASSLTSSGTYGYTF.

The V gene is TRBV5-4, the J gene TRBJ2-2, with TRBD2 as a possible D gene (6 bases). The CDR3 is made up of 14 amino acids. CDR1 is SGHNT, CDR2 YYREEE, per germline (reference sequence). Trimming left V 7 bases short and J 6 bases short, with 16 bases between. The CDR3 DNA sequence: TGTGCCAGCTCTCCCCGGGGGTCACCCGGGGAGCTGTTTTTT. This translates into CASSPRGSPGELFF.

The CDR3 reads CASNLGGGYGYTF. The CDR3 nucleotides are TGTGCCAGCAACCTAGGGGGCGGCTATGGCTACACCTTC. The V and J genes are TRBV7-3 and TRBJ1-2, with 7 bases fitting TRBD1. This CDR3 has 13 amino acids. The V and J ends lost 7 bases and 4 bases, in that order; junction bases with no gene match: 6. Germline assignment: CDR1 SGHTA and CDR2 FQGTGA.

The rearrangement uses TRBV6-4 and TRBJ2-5; 7 bases are a match to TRBD1. Germline CDR1 MRHNA, CDR2 SNTAGT. The ends lost 8 bases at V and 2 bases at J; junction bases unmatched: 5. The CDR3 is 13 residues long. CDR3 residues: CASGRDRQETQYF. Here the CDR3 DNA reads TGTGCCAGCGGCCGGGACAGACAAGAGACCCAGTACTTC.

The rearrangement uses TRBV29-1 and TRBJ1-1, with unresolved D. This CDR3 has 12 residues. Between the trimmed V and J ends, which lost 0 bases and 10 bases, there was a span of 12 bases. Looked up from germline, CDR1 is SQVTM and CDR2 is ANQGSEA. CDR3 sequence reads: CSVEDRRRGAFF. CDR3 sequence (DNA): TGCAGCGTTGAAGATCGAAGGCGGGGAGCTTTCTTT.

This chain joins TRBV6-4 and TRBJ2-2; 10 bases line up with TRBD2. The CDR3 totals 14 residues. V lost 6 bases and J lost 5; bases outside the gene matches: 3. Germline V CDR1 and CDR2: MRHNA, SNTAGT. CDR3 protein: CASRPGLATGELFF. CDR3 coding DNA: TGTGCCAGCAGACCGGGACTAGCGACCGGGGAGCTGTTTTTT.

This chain joins TRBV27 and TRBJ2-7; 11 bases map to TRBD2. The V gene end was trimmed by 9 bases and the J gene end by 1 base; junction bases not matched to a gene: 5. CDR1 and CDR2 (germline): MNHEY, SMNVEV (reference sequence). CDR3 length: 14 residues. The CDR3 here is CASSRLAGSYEQYF. DNA of the CDR3: TGTGCCAGTTCCCGACTAGCGGGATCCTACGAGCAGTACTTC.

V is TRBV5-5 and J is TRBJ2-1; 12 nucleotides match TRBD2. This CDR3 spans 15 amino acids. CDR1 SGHKS and CDR2 YYEKEE come from the germline V gene (reference sequence). Trimming at V came to 3 bases and at J to 5 bases, leaving 3 bases not matched to a gene. The DNA for the CDR3 is TGTGCCAGCAGCTCCCTAGCGGGAGGGAACAATGAGCAGTTCTTC. This gives the protein CASSSLAGGNNEQFF.

The V and J genes are TRBV11-3 and TRBJ1-2; weak D call: TRBD1 (5 bases). Germline CDR1 reads SGHNT; CDR2 reads YENEEA. This CDR3 is built from 14 residues. V was cut by 4 bases and J by 4 bases, with 13 bases left in between. Here the CDR3 reads CASSSGGRPYGYTF. For the CDR3, the DNA is TGTGCCAGCAGCTCGGGGGGTCGGCCCTATGGCTACACCTTC.

This chain connects TRBV5-1 to TRBJ2-3; D unclear. Between the trimmed V and J ends, which lost 0 bases and 6 bases, there was a span of 11 bases. The germline gives CDR1 SGHRS, CDR2 YFSETQ. The length of the CDR3 is 14 residues. CDR3 residues: CASSLEFEPDTQYF. In nucleotides, the CDR3 is TGCGCCAGCAGCTTGGAGTTCGAACCGGATACGCAGTATTTT.

V and J are TRBV5-6 and TRBJ2-6; D not certain. Germline V gene lookup returns CDR1 SGHDT and CDR2 YYEEEE. The V gene lost 2 bases and the J gene lost 1 base, with 10 bases spanning the gap. This CDR3 comprises 16 residues. The CDR3 region has the DNA TGTGCCAGCAGCTTCCGATCTAAATCTGGGGCCAACGTCCTGACTTTC. Its translation is CASSFRSKSGANVLTF.

This sequence joins TRBV5-1 and TRBJ2-5; D might be TRBD1 (6 bases). The assigned J gene may be wrong: the sequence end matches TRBJ2-7 better. The CDR3 spans 13 residues. Germline CDR1 SGHRS, CDR2 YFSETQ. The CDR3 is CASSPDSAYEQYF. The DNA for the CDR3 is TGCGCCAGCAGCCCGGACAGCGCCTACGAGCAGTACTTC.

The V gene is TRBV5-8, the J gene TRBJ2-7; D not resolved. V was shortened by 1 base and J by 3 bases, with 11 bases between the two germline ends. The germline V gene encodes CDR1 SGHTS and CDR2 YDEGEE. The CDR3 runs 14 residues. This chain's CDR3 is CASSLLPGRYEQYF. CDR3 sequence (DNA): TGTGCCAGCAGCTTGCTTCCCGGCCGCTACGAGCAGTACTTC.

The chain employs TRBV2 and TRBJ2-3; 8 bases are a match to TRBD2. V was pared by 11 bases and J by 2 bases, with 6 bases of the junction left unmatched. The CDR3 is 13 amino acids. The germline gives CDR1 SNHLY, CDR2 FYNNEI. DNA for the CDR3: TGTGCCGGCAACGGGGGGGTCACAGATACGCAGTATTTT. Its protein is CAGNGGVTDTQYF.

This clone was counted only a few times. V usage is TRBV18 and J usage is TRBJ2-6; D uncertain. This CDR3 is 14 amino acids long. Germline CDR1 is KGHSH and CDR2 is LQKENI. Trimming shortened V by 3 bases and J by 0 bases, and 3 bases separated the two germline ends. Here the CDR3 reads CASSPDSGANVLTF. CDR3 nucleotide sequence: TGTGCCAGCTCACCCGACTCTGGGGCCAACGTCCTGACTTTC.

The chain uses TRBV28 and TRBJ2-3, with 11 bases matching TRBD2. V was clipped by 7 bases and J by 0 bases; unmatched bases: 15. This CDR3 contains 19 residues. Germline loops: CDR1 MDHEN, CDR2 SYDVKM. The CDR3 nucleotides are TGTGCCAGCACCTCACGGGGACTAGCGGAGCCACATAGCACAGATACGCAGTATTTT. Protein: CASTSRGLAEPHSTDTQYF.